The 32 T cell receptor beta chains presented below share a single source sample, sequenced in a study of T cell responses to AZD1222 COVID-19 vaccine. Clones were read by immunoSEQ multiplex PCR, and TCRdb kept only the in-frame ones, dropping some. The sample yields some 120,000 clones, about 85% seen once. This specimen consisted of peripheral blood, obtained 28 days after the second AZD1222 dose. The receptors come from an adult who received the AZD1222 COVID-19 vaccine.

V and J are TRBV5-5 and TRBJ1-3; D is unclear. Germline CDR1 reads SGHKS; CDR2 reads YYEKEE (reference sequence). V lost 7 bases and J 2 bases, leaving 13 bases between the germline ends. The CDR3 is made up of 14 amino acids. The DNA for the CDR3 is TGTGCCAGCCAGTTAGTAGGAACTGGAAACACCATATATTTT. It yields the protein CASQLVGTGNTIYF.

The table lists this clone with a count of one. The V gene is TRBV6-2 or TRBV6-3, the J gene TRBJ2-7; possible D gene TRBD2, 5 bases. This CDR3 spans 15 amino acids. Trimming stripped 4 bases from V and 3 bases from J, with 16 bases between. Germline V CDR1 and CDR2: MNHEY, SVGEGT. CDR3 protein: CASSSVGVGDYEQYF. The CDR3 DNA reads TGTGCCAGCAGTTCCGTCGGGGTCGGTGACTACGAGCAGTACTTC.

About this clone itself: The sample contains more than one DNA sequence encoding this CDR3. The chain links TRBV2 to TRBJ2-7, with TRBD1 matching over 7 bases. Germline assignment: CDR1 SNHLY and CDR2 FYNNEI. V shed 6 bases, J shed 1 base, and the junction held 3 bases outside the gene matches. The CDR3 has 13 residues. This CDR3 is CASSGDRSYEQYF. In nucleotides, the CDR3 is TGTGCCAGCAGCGGGGACAGATCCTACGAGCAGTACTTC. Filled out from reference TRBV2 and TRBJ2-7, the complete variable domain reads EPEVTQTPSHQVTQMGQEVILRCVPISNHLYFYWYRQILGQKVEFLVSFYNNEISEKSEIFDDQFSVERPDGSNFTLKIRSTKLEDSAMYFCASSGDRSYEQYFGPGTRLTVT.

CDR3 sequence (DNA): TGTGCCAGCAGCCAAGATCCGGCGGGAAACACCATATATTTT. It codes for CASSQDPAGNTIYF. The chain links TRBV4-2 to TRBJ1-3; D not resolved. Deletions cut 0 bases from V and 4 bases from J, with 7 bases between. In germline, CDR1 is LGHNA, CDR2 YNFKEQ. CDR3 length: 14 residues.

CDR3 amino acids: CASSRRAPNEKLFF. CDR3 coding DNA: TGTGCCAGCAGTAGGAGGGCTCCTAATGAAAAACTGTTTTTT. The J gene is TRBJ1-4, the V gene TRBV6-5; D not resolved. This CDR3 is built from 14 residues. Trimming took 5 bases from V and 3 from J, leaving 10 bases between them. Germline CDR1 reads MNHEY; CDR2 reads SVGAGI.

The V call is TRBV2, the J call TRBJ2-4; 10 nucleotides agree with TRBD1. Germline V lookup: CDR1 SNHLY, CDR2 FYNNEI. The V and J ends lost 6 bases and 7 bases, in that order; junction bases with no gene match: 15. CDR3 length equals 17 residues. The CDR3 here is CASRSGTGVGFVNIQYF. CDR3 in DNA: TGTGCCAGCAGGTCCGGGACAGGGGTGGGATTTGTGAACATTCAGTACTTC.

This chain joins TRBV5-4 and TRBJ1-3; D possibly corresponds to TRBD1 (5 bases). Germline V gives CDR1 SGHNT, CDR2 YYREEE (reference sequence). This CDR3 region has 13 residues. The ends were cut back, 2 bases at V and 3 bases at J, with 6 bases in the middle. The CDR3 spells CASSFDSGNTIYF. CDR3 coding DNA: TGTGCCAGCAGCTTTGACAGTGGAAACACCATATATTTT.

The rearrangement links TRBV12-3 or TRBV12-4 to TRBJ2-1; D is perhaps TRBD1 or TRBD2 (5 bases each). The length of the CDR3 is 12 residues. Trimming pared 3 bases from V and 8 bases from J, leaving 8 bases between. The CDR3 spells CASSFEGYEQFF. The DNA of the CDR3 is TGTGCCAGCAGTTTTGAGGGGTATGAGCAGTTCTTC.

Here the CDR3 reads CASSLWTGQGNTEAFF. The CDR3 DNA sequence: TGTGCCAGCAGTTTATGGACGGGACAGGGGAACACTGAAGCTTTCTTT. This chain connects TRBV28 to TRBJ1-1, with 9 bases fitting TRBD1. J lost 1 base, V lost 0 bases, and 3 bases had no gene match. The CDR3 covers 16 residues. Germline loops: CDR1 MDHEN, CDR2 SYDVKM.

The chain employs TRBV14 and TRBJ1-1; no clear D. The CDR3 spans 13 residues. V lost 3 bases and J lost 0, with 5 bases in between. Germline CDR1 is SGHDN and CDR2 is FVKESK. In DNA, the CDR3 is TGTGCCAGCAGCCATTTGTTGAACACTGAAGCTTTCTTT. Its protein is CASSHLLNTEAFF.

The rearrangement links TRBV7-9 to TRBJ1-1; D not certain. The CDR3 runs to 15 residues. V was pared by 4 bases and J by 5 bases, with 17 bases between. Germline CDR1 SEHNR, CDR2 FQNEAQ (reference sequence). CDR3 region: CASSSESGRFTEAFF. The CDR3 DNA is TGTGCCAGCAGCTCTGAGTCGGGGAGGTTTACTGAAGCTTTCTTT.

This CDR3 is CASSQDQGAGSHYNEQFF. CDR3 DNA: TGTGCCAGCAGCCAAGATCAAGGGGCAGGGTCGCATTACAATGAGCAGTTCTTC. The V gene is TRBV3-1 (or the pseudogene TRBV3-2), the J gene TRBJ2-1; TRBD1 might be the D (5 bases). The CDR3 sequence is 18 residues long. Germline V gene sequence: CDR1 LGHDT, CDR2 YNNKEL (reference sequence). V gave up 0 bases and J gave up 4 bases, with 19 bases separating them.

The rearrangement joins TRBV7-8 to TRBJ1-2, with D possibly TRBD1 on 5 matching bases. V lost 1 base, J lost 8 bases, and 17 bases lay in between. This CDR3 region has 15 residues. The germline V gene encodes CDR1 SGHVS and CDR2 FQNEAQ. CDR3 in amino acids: CASSLGWQGFVGYTF. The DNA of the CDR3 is TGTGCCAGCAGCTTAGGATGGCAGGGATTTGTAGGCTACACCTTC.

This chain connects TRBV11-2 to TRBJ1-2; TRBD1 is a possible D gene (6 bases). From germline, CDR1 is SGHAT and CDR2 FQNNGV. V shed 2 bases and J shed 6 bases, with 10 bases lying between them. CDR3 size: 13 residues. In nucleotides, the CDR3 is TGTGCCAGCAGCTTATCGGGGGCTCATGGCTACACCTTC. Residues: CASSLSGAHGYTF. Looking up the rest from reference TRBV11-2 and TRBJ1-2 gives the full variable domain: EAGVAQSPRYKIIEKRQSVAFWCNPISGHATLYWYQQILGQGPKLLIQFQNNGVVDDSQLPKDRFSAERLKGVDSTLKIQPAKLEDSAVYLCASSLSGAHGYTFGSGTRLTVV.

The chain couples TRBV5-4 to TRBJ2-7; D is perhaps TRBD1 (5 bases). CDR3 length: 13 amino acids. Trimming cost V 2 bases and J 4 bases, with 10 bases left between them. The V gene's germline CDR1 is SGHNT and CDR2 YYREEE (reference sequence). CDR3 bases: TGTGCCAGCAGCTTTGGGGCAGGATACGAGCAGTACTTC. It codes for CASSFGAGYEQYF.

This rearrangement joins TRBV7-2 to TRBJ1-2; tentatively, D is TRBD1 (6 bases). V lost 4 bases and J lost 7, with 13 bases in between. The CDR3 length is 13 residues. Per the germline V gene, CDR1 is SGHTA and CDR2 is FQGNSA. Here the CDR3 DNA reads TGTGCCAGCAGCTCCGACCCAGGGGCTGGCTACACCTTC. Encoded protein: CASSSDPGAGYTF.

CDR3 nucleotides: TGTGCCAGCAGTTCCACCCGGGACATCTCCTACGAGCAGTACTTC. Its protein is CASSSTRDISYEQYF. The V gene is TRBV7-9, the J gene TRBJ2-7, with a tentative D call TRBD1 (6 bases). The CDR3 runs 15 residues. In germline, CDR1 is SEHNR, CDR2 FQNEAQ (reference sequence). Trimming removed 6 bases at V and 0 bases at J, with 15 bases between.

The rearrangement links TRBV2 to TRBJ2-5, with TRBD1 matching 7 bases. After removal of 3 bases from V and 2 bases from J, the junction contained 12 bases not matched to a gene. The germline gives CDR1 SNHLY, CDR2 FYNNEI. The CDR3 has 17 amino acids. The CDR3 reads CASSDGARTGLQETQYF. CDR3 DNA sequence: TGTGCCAGCAGTGATGGGGCTAGGACAGGCCTGCAAGAGACCCAGTACTTC.

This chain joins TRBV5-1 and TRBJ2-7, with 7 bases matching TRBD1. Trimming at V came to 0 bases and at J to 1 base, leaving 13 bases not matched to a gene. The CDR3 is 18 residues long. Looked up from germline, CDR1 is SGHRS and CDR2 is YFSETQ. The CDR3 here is CASSLAYGRSGGSYEQYF. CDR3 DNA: TGCGCCAGCAGCTTGGCTTACGGTAGGTCAGGGGGATCCTACGAGCAGTACTTC.

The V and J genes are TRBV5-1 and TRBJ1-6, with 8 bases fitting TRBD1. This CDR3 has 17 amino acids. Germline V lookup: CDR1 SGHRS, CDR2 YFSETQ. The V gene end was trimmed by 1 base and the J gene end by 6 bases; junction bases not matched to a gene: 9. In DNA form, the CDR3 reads TGCGCCAGCAGCTTGTTCGTTTCTGACAGGGGTAATTCACCCCTCCACTTT. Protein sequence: CASSLFVSDRGNSPLHF.

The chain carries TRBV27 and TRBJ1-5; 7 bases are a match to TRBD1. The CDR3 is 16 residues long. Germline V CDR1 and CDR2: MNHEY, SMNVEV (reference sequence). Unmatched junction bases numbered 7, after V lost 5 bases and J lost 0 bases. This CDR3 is CASSLRQGLSNQPQHF. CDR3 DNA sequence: TGTGCCAGCAGTCTTAGACAGGGTCTTAGCAATCAGCCCCAGCATTTT.

The CDR3 DNA is TGTGCCAGTAGTTCCGACAGGGCCTCACCCCTCCACTTT. It yields the protein CASSSDRASPLHF. This sequence joins TRBV19 and TRBJ1-6, with 7 bases lining up with TRBD1. The V and J ends lost 5 bases and 10 bases, in that order; junction bases with no gene match: 5. The CDR3 totals 13 residues. The germline V gene has CDR1 LNHDA and CDR2 SQIVND (reference sequence). Complete variable domain (other parts from reference TRBV19 and TRBJ1-6): DGGITQSPKYLFRKEGQNVTLSCEQNLNHDAMYWYRQDPGQGLRLIYYSQIVNDFQKGDIAEGYSVSREKKESFPLTVTSAQKNPTAFYLCASSSDRASPLHFGNGTRLTVT.

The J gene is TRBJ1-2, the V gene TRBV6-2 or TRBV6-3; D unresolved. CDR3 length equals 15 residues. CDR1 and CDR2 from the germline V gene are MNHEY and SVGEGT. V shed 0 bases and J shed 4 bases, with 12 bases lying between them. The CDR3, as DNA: TGTGCCAGCAGTTACTCAGGATCCAACTTCTATGGCTACACCTTC. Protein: CASSYSGSNFYGYTF.

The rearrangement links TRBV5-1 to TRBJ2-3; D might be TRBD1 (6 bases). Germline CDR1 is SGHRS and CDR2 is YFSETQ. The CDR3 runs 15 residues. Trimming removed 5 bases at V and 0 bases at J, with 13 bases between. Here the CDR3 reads CASSRPQGSTDTQYF. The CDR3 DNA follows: TGCGCCAGCAGTAGACCACAGGGAAGCACAGATACGCAGTATTTT.

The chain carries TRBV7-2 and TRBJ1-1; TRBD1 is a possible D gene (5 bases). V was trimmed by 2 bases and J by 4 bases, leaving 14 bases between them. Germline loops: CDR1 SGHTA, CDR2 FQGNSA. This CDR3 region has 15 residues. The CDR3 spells CASSLSGGGFTEAFF. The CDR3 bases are TGTGCCAGCAGCTTATCGGGGGGTGGGTTCACTGAAGCTTTCTTT.

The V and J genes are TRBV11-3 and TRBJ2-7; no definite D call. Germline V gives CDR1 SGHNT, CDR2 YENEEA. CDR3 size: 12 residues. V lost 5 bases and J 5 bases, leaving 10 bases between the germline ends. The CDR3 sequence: CASSGMSDEQYF. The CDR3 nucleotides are TGTGCCAGCAGCGGCATGTCGGACGAGCAGTACTTC. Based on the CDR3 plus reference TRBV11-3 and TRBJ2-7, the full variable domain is EAGVVQSPRYKIIEKKQPVAFWCNPISGHNTLYWYLQNLGQGPELLIRYENEEAVDDSQLPKDRFSAERLKGVDSTLKIQPAELGDSAVYLCASSGMSDEQYFGPGTRLTVT.

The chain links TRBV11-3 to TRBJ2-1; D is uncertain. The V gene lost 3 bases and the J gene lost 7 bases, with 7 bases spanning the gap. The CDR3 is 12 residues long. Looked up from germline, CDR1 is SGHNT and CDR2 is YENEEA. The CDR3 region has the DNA TGTGCCAGCAGCTTGGGCCGGAATGAGCAGTTCTTC. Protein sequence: CASSLGRNEQFF.

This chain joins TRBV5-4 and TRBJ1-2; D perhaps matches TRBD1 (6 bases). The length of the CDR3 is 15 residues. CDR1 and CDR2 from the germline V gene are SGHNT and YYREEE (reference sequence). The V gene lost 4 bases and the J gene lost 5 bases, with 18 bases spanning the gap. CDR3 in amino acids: CASSLDRFQAYGYTF. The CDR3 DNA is TGTGCCAGCAGCCTTGACAGGTTTCAAGCTTATGGCTACACCTTC.

CDR3: CASSIDLTVEAFF. The CDR3, as DNA: TGTGCCAGTAGTATAGATCTAACGGTAGAAGCTTTCTTT. The genes are TRBV19 and TRBJ1-1; the D is unclear. This CDR3 is 13 amino acids long. Trimming removed 0 bases from V and 8 bases from J, with 10 bases in between. CDR1 and CDR2 (germline): LNHDA, SQIVND (reference sequence).

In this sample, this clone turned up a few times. The CDR3 DNA sequence: TGTGCCAGCAGCTTAGGGTGGACAGGGGGCAATCAGCCCCAGCATTTT. Amino acid sequence: CASSLGWTGGNQPQHF. The chain joins TRBV5-5 to TRBJ1-5, with TRBD1 matching 9 bases. With V trimmed by 2 bases and J by 2 bases, 5 bases remained unmatched. Germline assignment: CDR1 SGHKS and CDR2 YYEKEE (reference sequence). CDR3 length: 16 residues.

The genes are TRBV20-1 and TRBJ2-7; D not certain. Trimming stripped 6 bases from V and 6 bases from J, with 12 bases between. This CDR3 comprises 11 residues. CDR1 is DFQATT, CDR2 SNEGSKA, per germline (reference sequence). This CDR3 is CSAPGGGEQYF. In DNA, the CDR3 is TGCAGTGCCCCAGGTGGTGGCGAGCAGTACTTC.

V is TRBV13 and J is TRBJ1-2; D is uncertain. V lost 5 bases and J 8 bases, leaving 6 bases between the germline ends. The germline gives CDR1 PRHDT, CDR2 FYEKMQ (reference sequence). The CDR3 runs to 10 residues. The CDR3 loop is CASSPGGYTF. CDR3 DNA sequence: TGTGCCAGCAGCCCGGGGGGCTACACCTTC. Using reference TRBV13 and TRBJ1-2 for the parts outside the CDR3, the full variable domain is AAGVIQSPRHLIKEKRETATLKCYPIPRHDTVYWYQQGPGQDPQFLISFYEKMQSDKGSIPDRFSAQQFSDYHSELNMSSLELGDSALYFCASSPGGYTFGSGTRLTVV.